This T cell receptor (beta chain) was recovered during a study of CD8 T cells in Susac syndrome. Note on this clonotype: The antigen is undetermined.

Reverse transcription of about 0.5 to 1 ug RNA was carried out with random hexamers. An immunoSEQ multiplex PCR amplified TCR beta CDR3 over 54 Vbeta and 13 Jbeta. MiXCR was run by TCRdb on the immunoSEQ multiplex PCR reads, yielding one entry per CDR3 protein. Found here are around 270,000 distinct CDR3 sequences, approximately 85% of them singletons; the top ten hold 0.2% to 0.25%. The study, taken as a whole, reports: An acknowledgment was made by the study that its TCR sequencing and HLA analysis involved relatively few individuals.

Germline V gene data show CDR1 as MGHRA and CDR2 as YSYEKL. The ends were cut back, 4 bases at V and 4 bases at J, with 13 bases in the middle. The CDR3 has 14 residues. The chain is built from TRBV4-1 and TRBJ1-2, with unresolved D. Input material: CD8+ T cells from PBMCs. This receptor was obtained from a human donor with multiple sclerosis. CDR3 loop: CASSPLGRLYGYTF. The DNA of the CDR3 is TGCGCCAGCAGCCCACTTGGACGGCTCTATGGCTACACCTTC.